This T cell receptor beta chain was recorded in a study of T-cell reconstitution after alpha-beta-depleted transplantation in children. General study results and limits: Where alpha-beta T cells came from about two months after transplant was reportedly several hundred expanded graft clones. Most T-cell counts and diversity one year after the transplant came from T cells that were newly produced.

The CDR3 has 14 residues. Germline assignment: CDR1 SQVTM and CDR2 ANQGSEA. V was cut by 1 base and J by 3 bases, with 12 bases left in between. The TCRbeta library was prepared with unique molecular identifiers. From the PCR reads, TCRdb called clonotypes with MiXCR, one entry per CDR3 protein. The sample comprises 180,000 or so distinct CDR3 sequences, 5.5% to 7% of which are singletons, and under 5% rests with the top ten. This clonotype occurred many times. The antigen remains unidentified. This chain links TRBV29-1 with TRBJ2-5; D may be TRBD1 (6 bases). Sequenced here: PBMCs, sampled before TCRalphabeta/CD19-depleted stem cell transplant. The clonotype originates from a girl less than two years old with combined immunodeficiency, due to receive a stem cell transplant. CDR3 bases: TGCAGCGTTGAAGCCAGCCGGACAGAAGAGACCCAGTACTTC. Amino acids: CSVEASRTEETQYF.